This T cell receptor beta chain was captured by sequencing in a study of identical twins. This clonotype has more than one count but fewer than ten. TCRdb redid the calling of the 5' RACE reads with MiXCR, one entry per CDR3 protein. The sample yields 200,000 to 250,000 distinct CDR3 sequences, about 12% seen once. The germline CDR1 and CDR2 sequences are SGHDT and YYEEEE. The length of the CDR3 is 16 residues. The V and J ends lost 7 bases and 0 bases, in that order; junction bases with no gene match: 7. These data were also filed under a second study, of yellow fever vaccine responses in identical twins.

This clonotype originated in a woman aged 18-29 years in good health. The chain couples TRBV5-6 to TRBJ2-2, with TRBD1 matching 9 bases. The source material was memory (CD45RO+) T cells sorted from blood. CDR3 in amino acids: CASARRTGANTGELFF. The CDR3 DNA reads TGTGCCAGCGCCAGACGGACAGGGGCGAACACCGGGGAGCTGTTTTTT.